The 13 T cell receptor beta chains below all came from one sample that was sequenced in a study of graft-versus-host responses after intestinal transplantation. The protocol was immunoSEQ multiplex PCR, while the TCRdb copy is restricted to in-frame clones and leaves out a portion. Counted here are about 110,000 clones, just over 90% occurring once; the ten biggest clones make up around 0.55%. No antigen has been identified for these receptors. The sequencing here drew on unstimulated CD8+ T cells sorted from spleen or lymph node cells, taken before intestinal transplant. Receptor source: a human donor who received an intestinal transplant.

The V and J genes are TRBV19 and TRBJ2-7; D uncertain. CDR1 is LNHDA and CDR2 is SQIVND in the germline V gene (reference sequence). V lost 3 bases, J lost 4 bases, and 10 bases lay in between. The CDR3 loop spans 13 amino acids. The CDR3 DNA follows: TGTGCCAGTAGTATCGGTGAGCAATACGAGCAGTACTTC. Protein: CASSIGEQYEQYF.

This clone was observed a single time. The CDR3 nucleotides are TGTGCCAGCAGCTCCCAGGGGGTCAGGGTCGACGAGCAGTACTTC. It specifies CASSSQGVRVDEQYF. J is TRBJ2-7 and V is TRBV9; TRBD1 agrees at 7 bases. With V trimmed by 4 bases and J by 5 bases, 12 bases remained unmatched. The length of the CDR3 is 15 residues. Germline loops: CDR1 SGDLS, CDR2 YYNGEE.

The rearrangement uses TRBV27 and TRBJ2-5; maybe TRBD1 (5 bases). This CDR3 has 14 residues. Deletions cut 2 bases from V and 2 bases from J, with 9 bases between. Germline CDR1 MNHEY, CDR2 SMNVEV (reference sequence). The CDR3 DNA reads TGTGCCAGCAGTTTAAGGGCAGGGCAAGAGACCCAGTACTTC. It is translated as CASSLRAGQETQYF.

The CDR3, as DNA: TGTGCCAGCAGTTACGAGGGGGTATCCTACGAGCAGTACTTC. Translating it yields CASSYEGVSYEQYF. This chain uses TRBV6-6 with TRBJ2-7; weak D call: TRBD1 (6 bases). Germline V gene lookup returns CDR1 MNHNY and CDR2 SVGAGI (reference sequence). V lost 2 bases and J lost 1, with 9 bases in between. CDR3 size: 14 residues.

V is TRBV19 and J is TRBJ2-7; D call uncertain. Per germline, CDR1 LNHDA and CDR2 SQIVND (reference sequence). The length of the CDR3 is 13 residues. Trimming pared 3 bases from V and 3 bases from J, leaving 9 bases between. Written as DNA, the CDR3 is TGTGCCAGTAGTATGGGTTGGTTCTACGAGCAGTACTTC. It yields the protein CASSMGWFYEQYF.

This clone was counted only a few times. This chain links TRBV6-6 with TRBJ2-2, with D possibly being TRBD2 (5 bases). Germline loops: CDR1 MNHNY, CDR2 SVGAGI (reference sequence). This CDR3 region has 15 residues. Trimming pared 0 bases from V and 4 bases from J, leaving 9 bases between. The CDR3 spells CASSYSTIPTGELFF. As DNA, the CDR3 is TGTGCCAGCAGTTACTCGACTATCCCCACCGGGGAGCTGTTTTTT.

The chain has TRBV7-9 and TRBJ2-3, with D perhaps TRBD2 (6 bases). With 5 bases removed from V and 4 bases from J, the gap between germline ends came to 16 bases. The CDR3 covers 15 residues. Germline CDR1 is SEHNR and CDR2 is FQNEAQ (reference sequence). This chain's CDR3 is CASSGVPGLADTQYF. For the CDR3, the DNA is TGTGCCAGCAGCGGAGTCCCGGGACTCGCAGATACGCAGTATTTT.

J is TRBJ1-1 and V is TRBV4-1; D gene ambiguous. This CDR3 contains 13 residues. V was trimmed by 2 bases and J by 5 bases, leaving 9 bases between them. Germline V gene data show CDR1 as MGHRA and CDR2 as YSYEKL. CDR3 region: CASSQMVVTEAFF. The CDR3 coding sequence is TGCGCCAGCAGCCAAATGGTAGTAACTGAAGCTTTCTTT.

The rearrangement joins TRBV15 to TRBJ2-1; 9 bases agree with TRBD2. V lost 3 bases to trimming and J lost 1 base; unmatched junction nucleotides: 13. The CDR3 extends over 19 amino acids. Germline CDR1 reads LNHNV; CDR2 reads YYDKDF (reference sequence). The CDR3 coding sequence is TGTGCCACCAGCAGCTCCCCTCCGCTAGCGGGACTATCCTACAATGAGCAGTTCTTC. Protein: CATSSSPPLAGLSYNEQFF.

The chain has TRBV29-1 and TRBJ2-3; D is unclear. This CDR3 has 11 residues. Trimming removed 7 bases from V and 6 bases from J, with 11 bases in between. Germline V gene lookup returns CDR1 SQVTM and CDR2 ANQGSEA. The CDR3 here is CSAPQVDTQYF. The CDR3 region has the DNA TGCAGCGCTCCCCAGGTGGATACGCAGTATTTT.

This chain links TRBV27 with TRBJ1-2, with D perhaps matching TRBD1 (5 bases). Germline V gives CDR1 MNHEY, CDR2 SMNVEV (reference sequence). CDR3 length: 14 residues. Trimming removed 8 bases at V and 5 bases at J, with 18 bases between. CDR3 amino acids: CASRDRPKGYGYTF. In nucleotides, the CDR3 is TGTGCCAGCCGCGACAGACCTAAAGGGTATGGCTACACCTTC.

This clone came up once. The chain is built from TRBV2 and TRBJ2-3; 10 bases match TRBD2. This CDR3 has 13 residues. Trimming cost V 7 bases and J 3 bases; bases outside gene matches: 1. CDR1 is SNHLY, CDR2 FYNNEI, per germline. CDR3 nucleotide sequence: TGTGCCAGCAAGGGACTAGCGACAGATACGCAGTATTTT. Translating it yields CASKGLATDTQYF. The whole variable domain, remainder taken from reference TRBV2 and TRBJ2-3, is EPEVTQTPSHQVTQMGQEVILRCVPISNHLYFYWYRQILGQKVEFLVSFYNNEISEKSEIFDDQFSVERPDGSNFTLKIRSTKLEDSAMYFCASKGLATDTQYFGPGTRLTVL.

This clone was seen just once. The CDR3: CASGSGTSGYPHEQYF. The CDR3 DNA sequence: TGTGCCAGCGGGTCCGGGACTAGCGGGTACCCCCACGAGCAGTACTTC. The rearrangement uses TRBV7-6 and TRBJ2-7; 12 nucleotides align to TRBD2. This CDR3 contains 16 residues. With V trimmed by 8 bases and J by 5 bases, 13 bases remained unmatched. Germline CDR1 reads SGHVS; CDR2 reads FNYEAQ.